These 21 T cell receptor beta chains came from one sample sequenced in a study. One entry per CDR3 protein results from TCRdb running MiXCR on the RT-PCR reads. The sample contains about 6,100 distinct CDR3 sequences, approximately 91% of which appear only once. Sequencing was done on a sample of memory CD4+ T cells from blood. All receptors come from a female donor in good health, serving as a healthy control.

On this clonotype: The library was built for alpha chains, so this beta chain is an off-target read and its size means little. This chain uses TRBV4-1 with TRBJ2-1; D is possibly TRBD2 (6 bases). CDR1 is MGHRA and CDR2 is YSYEKL in the germline V gene. V lost 5 bases and J lost 8, with 16 bases in between. The CDR3 is 14 residues long. In nucleotides, the CDR3 is TGCGCCAGCAGCGGTTTGACTAGTTCGTATGAGCAGTTCTTC. It translates to CASSGLTSSYEQFF.

This clonotype was seen a handful of times. As an off-target read in a library built for alpha chains, this beta chain has a frequency of little significance. The V call is TRBV10-2, the J call TRBJ2-7; TRBD1 matches 9 bases. Germline lookup yields CDR1 WSHSY and CDR2 SAAADI. CDR3 length: 14 amino acids. J lost 2 bases, V lost 6 bases, and 5 bases had no gene match. The CDR3 loop is CASSRGTGTYEQYF. DNA for the CDR3: TGCGCCAGCAGCAGAGGGACAGGGACCTACGAGCAGTACTTC.

Comment on this clonotype: This beta chain is a stray read from a library made for alpha chains; its abundance is not meaningful. J is TRBJ1-6 and V is TRBV29-1; D is unresolved. V dropped 6 bases and J dropped 10 bases, with 16 bases sitting between them. CDR1 is SQVTM and CDR2 is ANQGSEA in the germline V gene. This CDR3 is 13 amino acids long. The CDR3 sequence is CSVGSGDTSPLHF. The CDR3 DNA reads TGCAGCGTGGGTTCCGGGGATACCTCACCCCTCCACTTT.

Details on this clonotype: For a library built for alpha chains, this beta chain is a stray read; little rests on its size. The CDR3 reads CSASADRHEQYF. DNA of the CDR3: TGCAGTGCCTCGGCCGACCGGCACGAGCAGTACTTC. The rearrangement uses TRBV20-1 and TRBJ2-7, with D unclear. This CDR3 region has 12 residues. The V gene's germline CDR1 is DFQATT and CDR2 SNEGSKA (reference sequence). The V and J ends lost 6 bases and 5 bases respectively, with 14 bases between them.

This clonotype was counted a single time. Being off target in a library aimed at alpha chains, this beta chain has a size of little meaning. V is TRBV7-3 and J is TRBJ2-3; TRBD2 is a possible D gene (5 bases). Germline loops: CDR1 SGHTA, CDR2 FQGTGA. The CDR3 consists of 13 residues. V lost 6 bases and J lost 2, with 9 bases in between. The CDR3 here is CASSFDYTDTQYF. The CDR3 region has the DNA TGTGCCAGCAGTTTTGACTACACAGATACGCAGTATTTT. Supplemented by reference TRBV7-3 and TRBJ2-3, the full variable domain reads GAGVSQTPSNKVTEKGKYVELRCDPISGHTALYWYRQSLGQGPEFLIYFQGTGAADDSGLPNDRFFAVRPEGSVSTLKIQRTERGDSAVYLCASSFDYTDTQYFGPGTRLTVL.

Worth noting for this clonotype: This beta chain is a stray read from a library made for alpha chains; its abundance is not meaningful. This chain connects TRBV4-2 to TRBJ2-7; 10 nucleotides agree with TRBD1. This CDR3 contains 16 residues. V lost 1 base and J lost 3; bases outside the gene matches: 6. Germline V gene lookup returns CDR1 LGHNA and CDR2 YNFKEQ. CDR3 protein: CASSQGTGGGSYEQYF. In DNA form, the CDR3 reads TGTGCCAGCAGCCAAGGGACAGGGGGGGGGAGCTACGAGCAGTACTTC.

In regard to this clonotype: This beta chain is an unintended read in a library built for alpha chains; its size means little. This chain connects TRBV10-3 to TRBJ2-1, with TRBD2 identical over 8 bases. V shed 5 bases, J shed 6 bases, and the junction held 12 bases outside the gene matches. The CDR3 loop spans 16 amino acids. CDR1 and CDR2 from the germline V gene are ENHRY and SYGVKD. In nucleotides, the CDR3 is TGTGCCATCAGTTCGGCCCCAGCGGGGGCTCCCAATGAGCAGTTCTTC. Translating it yields CAISSAPAGAPNEQFF.

Turning to this clonotype: With the library built for alpha chains, this beta chain is off target and its frequency is not meaningful. The CDR3 region has the DNA TGCGCCAGCAGACCAAACTCGGGTGGCAGCGTCGGTGCTAACTATGGCTACACCTTC. It specifies CASRPNSGGSVGANYGYTF. This sequence joins TRBV5-1 and TRBJ1-2; unclear D gene. The V end lost 5 bases, the J end lost 0 bases, and 26 bases lay between the germline ends. This CDR3 is built from 19 residues. The germline gives CDR1 SGHRS, CDR2 YFSETQ. The variable domain in full, with the rest retrieved from reference TRBV5-1 and TRBJ1-2, is KAGVTQTPRYLIKTRGQQVTLSCSPISGHRSVSWYQQTPGQGLQFLFEYFSETQRNKGNFPGRFSGRQFSNSRSEMNVSTLELGDSALYLCASRPNSGGSVGANYGYTFGSGTRLTVV.

About this clonotype: Little can be read into the size of this beta chain, an off-target read in a library designed for alpha chains. The rearrangement uses TRBV7-6 and TRBJ2-4; D not certain. Germline V CDR1 and CDR2: SGHVS, FNYEAQ. Between the trimmed V and J ends, which lost 6 bases and 6 bases, there was a span of 12 bases. The CDR3 runs to 13 residues. CDR3 region: CASSPEPRNIQYF. As DNA, the CDR3 is TGTGCCAGCAGTCCCGAACCGCGAAACATTCAGTACTTC.

With regard to this clonotype: This beta chain turned up in a library designed for alpha chains; as an off-target read, its abundance says little. This chain links TRBV11-2 with TRBJ2-5, with TRBD2 matching 11 bases. The CDR3 is 16 amino acids. Germline values: CDR1 SGHAT, CDR2 FQNNGV. The J segment lost 2 bases and the V segment lost 7 bases, leaving 9 bases of the junction unmatched. The CDR3 DNA sequence: TGTGCCAGCACTCTAGGGACTAGCGGAAGTCAAGAGACCCAGTACTTC. This encodes CASTLGTSGSQETQYF.

Note on this clonotype: This beta chain was picked up by a library intended for alpha chains and is off target, so its count carries little meaning. The CDR3 DNA sequence: TGTGCCAGCTCACTCGGACTAGGTTTGGATGAGCAGTTCTTC. Its translation: CASSLGLGLDEQFF. The chain carries TRBV18 and TRBJ2-1; 7 bases map to TRBD2. V was pared by 4 bases and J by 8 bases, with 8 bases of the junction left unmatched. The length of the CDR3 is 14 residues. From germline, CDR1 is KGHSH and CDR2 LQKENI.

About this clonotype itself: Because this beta chain is a stray read in a library intended to capture alpha chains, its abundance should not be given much weight. The gene calls are TRBV7-2 and TRBJ2-7, with 10 bases that match TRBD2. Germline CDR1 SGHTA, CDR2 FQGNSA. The CDR3 sequence is 14 residues long. The junction had 6 bases not matched to a gene; V was cut back by 3 bases and J by 7 bases. The CDR3 DNA reads TGTGCCAGCAGCTTCCTAGCGGGAGTGCAGGAGCAGTACTTC. Its translation is CASSFLAGVQEQYF.

For this clonotype: This beta chain is a stray read from a library made for alpha chains; its abundance is not meaningful. V usage is TRBV20-1 and J usage is TRBJ2-2; TRBD2 matches 9 bases. V shed 0 bases and J 5 bases; nucleotides not matched to a gene: 7. The CDR3 has 16 residues. From germline, CDR1 is DFQATT and CDR2 SNEGSKA (reference sequence). Here the CDR3 DNA reads TGCAGTGCTAGAGATTTCGCGGGAGGGCCTACCGGGGAGCTGTTTTTT. As protein: CSARDFAGGPTGELFF.

Remarks on this clonotype: This beta chain is a stray read from a library made for alpha chains; its abundance is not meaningful. The gene calls are TRBV4-1 and TRBJ2-7; TRBD1 matches 9 bases. Germline CDR1 MGHRA, CDR2 YSYEKL. The CDR3 is made up of 17 amino acids. The V and J ends lost 4 bases and 2 bases, in that order; junction bases with no gene match: 12. The CDR3 DNA is TGCGCCAGCAGCCTCCAGAGAGGACAGGGGTCCCCCTACGAGCAGTACTTC. The encoded protein is CASSLQRGQGSPYEQYF.

In the case of this clonotype: The library was prepared for alpha chains; this beta chain is a stray read, so its frequency means little. The chain uses TRBV20-1 and TRBJ2-1; TRBD2 matches 11 bases. The germline V gene encodes CDR1 DFQATT and CDR2 SNEGSKA (reference sequence). The CDR3 extends over 14 amino acids. Trimming cost V 0 bases and J 7 bases; bases outside gene matches: 2. CDR3 protein: CSARELAGVNEQFF. CDR3 sequence (DNA): TGCAGTGCTAGAGAACTAGCGGGAGTTAATGAGCAGTTCTTC.

On this clonotype: With the library built for alpha chains, this beta chain is off target and its frequency is not meaningful. V usage is TRBV12-3 or TRBV12-4 and J usage is TRBJ2-2; D gene ambiguous. Trimming removed 1 base at V and 1 base at J, with 4 bases between. The CDR3 loop spans 14 amino acids. The CDR3 bases are TGTGCCAGCAGTTTAGGGAGGAACACCGGGGAGCTGTTTTTT. Amino acids: CASSLGRNTGELFF.

Concerning this clonotype itself: Since the library was made to target alpha chains, this beta chain is a stray read and its abundance is not meaningful. The CDR3 protein is CASSLRAGSGNTIYF. The DNA of the CDR3 is TGCGCCAGCAGCCTAAGGGCGGGGTCTGGAAACACCATATATTTT. The chain carries TRBV4-1 and TRBJ1-3; D gene uncertain. Germline CDR1 and CDR2: MGHRA and YSYEKL. Trimming removed 4 bases at V and 1 base at J, with 11 bases between. This CDR3 is 15 amino acids long.

As concerns this clonotype: The library was prepared for alpha chains; this beta chain is a stray read, so its frequency means little. The V gene is TRBV5-1, the J gene TRBJ2-1, with D unresolved. CDR1 is SGHRS, CDR2 YFSETQ, per germline. V lost 4 bases and J lost 9, with 11 bases in between. CDR3 length equals 12 residues. This chain's CDR3 is CASSVVGTEQFF. The CDR3 coding sequence is TGCGCCAGCAGCGTGGTAGGCACTGAGCAGTTCTTC. Filled out from reference TRBV5-1 and TRBJ2-1, the complete variable domain reads KAGVTQTPRYLIKTRGQQVTLSCSPISGHRSVSWYQQTPGQGLQFLFEYFSETQRNKGNFPGRFSGRQFSNSRSEMNVSTLELGDSALYLCASSVVGTEQFFGPGTRLTVL.

This clonotype is a singleton in its sample. This beta chain represents an off-target read in a library built for alpha chains; its size is of limited meaning. The gene calls are TRBV7-2 and TRBJ2-2; D is unresolved. Trimming pared 0 bases from V and 5 bases from J, leaving 7 bases between. The CDR3 extends over 14 amino acids. In germline, CDR1 is SGHTA, CDR2 FQGNSA. The CDR3 region has the DNA TGTGCCAGCAGCTTAGCTTATGAGACCGGGGAGCTGTTTTTT. Amino acids: CASSLAYETGELFF.

With regard to this clonotype: This beta chain represents an off-target read in a library built for alpha chains; its size is of limited meaning. V gene TRBV5-1 combines with J gene TRBJ2-3, with no clear D. Trimming removed 2 bases from V and 5 bases from J, with 6 bases in between. This CDR3 is 12 amino acids long. Germline V gives CDR1 SGHRS, CDR2 YFSETQ. The CDR3 loop is CASSLALDTQYF. The CDR3 DNA follows: TGCGCCAGCAGCTTAGCTTTAGATACGCAGTATTTT.

Regarding this clonotype: This beta chain was picked up by a library intended for alpha chains and is off target, so its count carries little meaning. V and J are TRBV11-2 and TRBJ2-6; D gene uncertain. Germline values: CDR1 SGHAT, CDR2 FQNNGV. This CDR3 is 16 amino acids long. Deletions cut 1 base from V and 2 bases from J, with 9 bases between. The CDR3 loop reads CASSLVASPGANVLTF. The CDR3 nucleotides are TGTGCCAGCAGCTTAGTTGCATCGCCTGGGGCCAACGTCCTGACTTTC.